The source of this T cell receptor (beta chain) is a study of CD8+ T cells in alopecia areata. Study observations and caveats: Lesional scalp, notably in alopecia totalis/universalis, had clonality above that of normal scalp.

As for this clone: Antigen unknown.

Described treatment: oral pan-JAK inhibitor, 5-10 mg twice daily. In alopecia areata patients, both lesional scalp punch biopsies and peripheral blood were collected. RNA was extracted and reverse transcribed into cDNA as the sequencing template. Generated by immunoSEQ multiplex PCR, the TCRdb table keeps only in-frame clones and is missing some. The sample gives about 160,000 clones, around 59% of which show up once; over 12% is in the top ten. The sequence was obtained from a human donor with alopecia areata. Source: CD4+ T cells sorted from blood, taken at week 24, from a patient treated with tofacitinib.

CDR3 protein: CASRLQGAYGYTF. Written as DNA, the CDR3 is TGTGCCAGCAGACTCCAGGGGGCATATGGCTACACCTTC. This chain uses TRBV27 with TRBJ1-2, with 8 positions matching TRBD1. Trimming at V came to 6 bases and at J to 5 bases, leaving 5 bases not matched to a gene. Germline V gene data show CDR1 as MNHEY and CDR2 as SMNVEV (reference sequence). This CDR3 has 13 residues.